One sample yielded the 4 T cell receptor beta chains listed below, sequenced in a study of identical twins. TCRdb reprocessed the 5' RACE reads via MiXCR and lists one record per CDR3 protein. The repertoire holds 280,000 or so distinct CDR3 sequences, with roughly 8.6% as singletons. These same records also appear under a second study, on yellow fever vaccine responses in identical twins.

The specimen sequenced was memory (CD45RO+) T cells sorted from blood. The receptors stem from a woman aged 18-29 years in good health.

The chain joins TRBV12-3 or TRBV12-4 to TRBJ1-1; no clear D gene. The ends were cut back, 1 base at V and 0 bases at J, with 15 bases in the middle. The CDR3 spans 17 residues. Here the CDR3 reads CASSLDFPTQLNTEAFF. For the CDR3, the DNA is TGTGCCAGCAGTTTAGATTTTCCAACCCAGTTGAACACTGAAGCTTTCTTT.

The V gene is TRBV20-1, the J gene TRBJ2-5, with 10 nucleotides matching TRBD2. The CDR3 spans 16 residues. V lost 5 bases and J lost 2; bases outside the gene matches: 11. Germline values: CDR1 DFQATT, CDR2 SNEGSKA (reference sequence). In nucleotides, the CDR3 is TGCAGTGCTGGAATCCCCGGGACTAGCGCACAAGAGACCCAGTACTTC. Its protein product is CSAGIPGTSAQETQYF.

This rearrangement joins TRBV27 to TRBJ2-7; D is undetermined. The CDR3 contains 11 residues. Germline CDR1 MNHEY, CDR2 SMNVEV (reference sequence). Trimming stripped 5 bases from V and 3 bases from J, with 5 bases between. The CDR3 spells CASSDFYEQYF. As DNA, the CDR3 is TGTGCCAGCAGTGATTTCTACGAGCAGTACTTC.

This clonotype was seen only a few times. The genes are TRBV28 and TRBJ1-1; D is unclear. V was clipped by 3 bases and J by 0 bases, with 11 bases between them. The germline gives CDR1 MDHEN, CDR2 SYDVKM. The CDR3 extends over 15 amino acids. CDR3 DNA: TGTGCCAGCAGTTTGCCCCCACTCATGAACACTGAAGCTTTCTTT. Translated, it gives CASSLPPLMNTEAFF.